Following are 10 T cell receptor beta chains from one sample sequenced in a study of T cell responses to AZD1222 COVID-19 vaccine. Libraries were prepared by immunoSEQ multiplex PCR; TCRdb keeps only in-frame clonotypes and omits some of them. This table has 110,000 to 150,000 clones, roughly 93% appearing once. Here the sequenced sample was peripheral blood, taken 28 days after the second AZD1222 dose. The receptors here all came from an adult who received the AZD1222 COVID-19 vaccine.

The CDR3 region has the DNA TGTGCCAGTAGTACCCTCCTCGCAGGGGAAGACTATGGCTACACCTTC. It yields the protein CASSTLLAGEDYGYTF. The rearrangement uses TRBV19 and TRBJ1-2, with a weak D call TRBD1 (6 bases). Trimming took off 4 bases at V and 3 bases at J, with 18 bases between the two ends. This CDR3 contains 16 residues. The germline gives CDR1 LNHDA, CDR2 SQIVND (reference sequence).

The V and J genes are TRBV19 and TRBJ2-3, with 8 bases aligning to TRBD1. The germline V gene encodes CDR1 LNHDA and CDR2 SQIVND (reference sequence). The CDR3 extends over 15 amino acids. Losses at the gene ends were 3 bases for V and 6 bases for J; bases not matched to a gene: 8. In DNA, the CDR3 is TGTGCCAGTAGTATCAGGGGGCGCGTGGGGGATACGCAGTATTTT. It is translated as CASSIRGRVGDTQYF.

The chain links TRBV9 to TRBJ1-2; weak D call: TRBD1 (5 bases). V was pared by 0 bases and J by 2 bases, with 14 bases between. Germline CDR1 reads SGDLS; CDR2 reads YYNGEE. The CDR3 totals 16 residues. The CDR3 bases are TGTGCCAGCAGCGTAGGGGGACGAGAAAAGAACTATGGCTACACCTTC. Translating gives CASSVGGREKNYGYTF.

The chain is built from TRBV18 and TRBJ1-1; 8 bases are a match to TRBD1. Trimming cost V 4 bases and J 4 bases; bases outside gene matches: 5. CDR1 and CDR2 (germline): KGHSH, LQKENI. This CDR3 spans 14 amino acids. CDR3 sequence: CASSRDRWGTEAFF. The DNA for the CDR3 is TGTGCCAGCTCACGGGACAGGTGGGGCACTGAAGCTTTCTTT.

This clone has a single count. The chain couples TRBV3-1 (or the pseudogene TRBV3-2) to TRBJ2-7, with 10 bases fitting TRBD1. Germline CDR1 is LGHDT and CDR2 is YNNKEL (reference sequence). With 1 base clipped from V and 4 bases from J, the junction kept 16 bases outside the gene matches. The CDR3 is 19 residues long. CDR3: CASSQVKPARDRGRYEQYF. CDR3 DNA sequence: TGTGCCAGCAGCCAAGTTAAACCTGCCCGGGACAGGGGCCGATACGAGCAGTACTTC.

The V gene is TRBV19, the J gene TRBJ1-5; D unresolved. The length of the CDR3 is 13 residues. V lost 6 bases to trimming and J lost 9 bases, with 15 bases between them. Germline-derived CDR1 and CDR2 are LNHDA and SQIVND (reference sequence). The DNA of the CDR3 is TGTGCCAGTAGCCAAACCGGGCCCTCGCCCCAGCATTTT. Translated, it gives CASSQTGPSPQHF.

In DNA, the CDR3 is TGTGCCAGCAGCTTAAGAGGTCCGGGCAATGAGCAGTTCTTC. Its protein is CASSLRGPGNEQFF. V gene TRBV7-3 combines with J gene TRBJ2-1; D uncertain. CDR1 SGHTA and CDR2 FQGTGA come from the germline V gene. V was shortened by 1 base and J by 6 bases, with 10 bases between the two germline ends. The CDR3 is 14 residues long.

CDR3 loop: CARSLAGGPARNSPLHF. The CDR3 DNA reads TGTGCCAGAAGCTTGGCAGGTGGGCCAGCCAGAAATTCACCCCTCCACTTT. V and J are TRBV5-3 and TRBJ1-6, with unresolved D. TRBV5-3 has ORF status, its function being uncertain. The V gene lost 0 bases and the J gene lost 7 bases, with 17 bases spanning the gap. This CDR3 region has 17 residues.

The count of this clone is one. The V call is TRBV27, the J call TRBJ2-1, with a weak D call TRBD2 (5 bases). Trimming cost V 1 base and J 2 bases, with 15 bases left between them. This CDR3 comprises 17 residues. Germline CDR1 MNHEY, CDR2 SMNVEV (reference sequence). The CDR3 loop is CASSLLPGGPAYNEQFF. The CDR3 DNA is TGTGCCAGCAGTTTATTGCCGGGCGGGCCTGCCTACAATGAGCAGTTCTTC.

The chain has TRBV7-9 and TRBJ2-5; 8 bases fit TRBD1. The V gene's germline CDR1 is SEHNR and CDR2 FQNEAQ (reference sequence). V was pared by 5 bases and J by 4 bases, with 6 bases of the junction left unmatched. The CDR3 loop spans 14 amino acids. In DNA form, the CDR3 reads TGTGCCAGCAGCACCCGACAGGGGATAGAGACCCAGTACTTC. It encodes CASSTRQGIETQYF.